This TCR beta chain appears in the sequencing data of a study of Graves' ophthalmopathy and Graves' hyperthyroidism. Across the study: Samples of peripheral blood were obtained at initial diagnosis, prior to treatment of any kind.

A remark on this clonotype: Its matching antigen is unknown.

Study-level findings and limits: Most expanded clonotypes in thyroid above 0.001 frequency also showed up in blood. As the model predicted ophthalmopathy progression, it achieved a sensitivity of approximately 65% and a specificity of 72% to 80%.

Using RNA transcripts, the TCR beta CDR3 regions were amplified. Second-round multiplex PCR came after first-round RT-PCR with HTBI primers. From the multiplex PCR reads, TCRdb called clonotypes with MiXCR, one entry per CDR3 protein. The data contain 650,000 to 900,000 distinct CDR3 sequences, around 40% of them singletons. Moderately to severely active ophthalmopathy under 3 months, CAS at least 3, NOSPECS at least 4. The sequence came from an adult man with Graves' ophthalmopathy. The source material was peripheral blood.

The CDR3 spells CASSLAGSDTQYF. DNA of the CDR3: TGTGCCAGCAGCTTAGCGGGGTCAGATACGCAGTATTTT. The V and J genes are TRBV7-9 and TRBJ2-3; D uncertain. CDR1 and CDR2 (germline): SEHNR, FQNEAQ (reference sequence). There are 13 residues in the CDR3. The ends were cut back, 0 bases at V and 4 bases at J, with 5 bases in the middle.